This TCR beta chain appears in the sequencing data of a study of blood T cells in healthy people across ages. Study-level background: Template switching captured about one barcoded beta molecule per two T cells. Study-wide findings and caveats: Per million T cells, the diversity of TCR beta decreased roughly linearly as age advanced. Long-lived donors had more naive CD4+ cells and higher diversity than aged donors.

Combining a sample-barcoded 5' primer with a J-beta primer mix, a second PCR ran for roughly 7 to 12 cycles. CDR3-containing paired-end reads numbering at least 2.5 million came from each sample. MiXCR was run by TCRdb on the 5' RACE reads, yielding one entry per CDR3 protein. The sample shows around 790,000 distinct CDR3 sequences, approximately 44% of them seen only once. Trimming took 8 bases from V and 3 from J; bases not matched to a gene: 8. The CDR3 length is 14 residues. The germline gives CDR1 SGHTA, CDR2 FQGNSA. Of note for this clonotype: Antigen unknown.

The sequenced sample consisted of blood. This clonotype originated in a man in his 60s in good health. This rearrangement joins TRBV7-2 to TRBJ2-3; 7 bases line up with TRBD2. In nucleotides, the CDR3 is TGTGCCAGCCAACTAGGACTAGTTACAGATACGCAGTATTTT. Protein: CASQLGLVTDTQYF.